The source of this T cell receptor beta chain is a study of a mutant IDH1 vaccine in newly diagnosed glioma. In the study overall: Each patient was administered eight vaccinations, scheduled in weeks 1, 3, 5, 7, 11, 15, 19 and 23. Patients received vaccination from 4-6 weeks after radiotherapy alone, or with temozolomide cycles. Prior therapy was radiotherapy, temozolomide, or both; most received both.

The CDR3 is 16 amino acids. The germline V gene has CDR1 GTSNPN and CDR2 SVGIG (reference sequence). Trimming stripped 4 bases from V and 0 bases from J, with 13 bases between. Study results and caveats: Patients showed vaccine-induced immune responses at a rate of 80% to 95%.

Data came from immunoSEQ multiplex PCR; TCRdb stores just in-frame clones and leaves some out. The table shows 40,000 to 60,000 clones, with around four fifths occurring only once. Time point reported: week 5, during vaccination. Topical imiquimod accompanied each vaccine dose, which consisted of 300 ug of mutant IDH1 20-mer peptide. As for this clone: The antigen is unknown.

The sequences come from PBMCs, collected from a glioma patient whose treatment included an IDH1 peptide vaccine. The rearrangement joins TRBV30 to TRBJ2-6; the D call may be TRBD1 or TRBD2 (5 bases each). The receptor comes from a woman aged 40 to 49 with glioma. CDR3 sequence (DNA): TGTGCCTGGACCATGGGACGGAGCTCTGGGGCCAACGTCCTGACTTTC. Its translation is CAWTMGRSSGANVLTF.